This T cell receptor (beta chain) appears in the sequencing data of a study of blood T cell repertoires in COVID-19. On the study more broadly: Acute and convalescent COVID-19 specimens originated in the United States, Italy and Spain. T cells, B-cell-depleted T cells, or PBMCs supplied cDNA or gDNA.

Produced via immunoSEQ multiplex PCR; TCRdb's table is partial and in-frame only. The table has 95,000 to 150,000 clones, 92% seen once. Seattle patient enrollment occurred during active infection, with longitudinal follow-up thereafter. V lost 4 bases and J lost 5; bases outside the gene matches: 6. Germline V CDR1 and CDR2: MGHRA, YSYEKL. The CDR3 is 16 residues long. The receptor's source is a man between 45 and 60 years old with COVID-19, enrolled during active disease. This chain uses TRBV4-1 with TRBJ2-2; 11 bases line up with TRBD2. The specimen sequenced was peripheral blood. CDR3 amino acids: CASSPIAGGRTGELFF. In DNA form, the CDR3 reads TGCGCCAGCAGCCCAATAGCGGGAGGGCGAACCGGGGAGCTGTTTTTT.